Sequencing of this TCR beta chain was carried out in a study of shared clonotypes between healthy human individuals (dated by TCRdb to 2018 to 2020). Notes on the research overall: A few men and a couple of women, aged 18 to 49 years, made up the cohort. Leukapheresis yielded between about 0.8 and 8.9 billion PBMCs per donor. To estimate repertoire size and how much clonotypes are shared between individuals, the study performed deep sequencing of blood TCR repertoires from about five healthy adults. To increase sequencing depth and limit assay-specific biases, TCR repertoire library preparation and sequencing were carried out by different laboratories using diverse techniques. For each donor, CD4 naive and CD4 memory were each given three plates, CD8 naive was given two plates, and CD8 memory was given one plate. Here is what the overall study found, with its caveats: The small number of donors limited the genetic and exposure-history diversity represented. Compared with non-shared clonotypes, clonotypes shared by all four sorted-subset donors had higher generation probabilities. Around 5.4% of naive CD4, around 3.6% of naive CD8, about 2.1% of memory CD4, and 0.4% of memory CD8 clonotypes were shared across a few donors. Sampling was restricted to blood, and TCR repertoires in tissue are likely to differ from TCR repertoires in blood. Pairwise subsampling led to the expectation that sequencing depth would affect the degree of clonotype sharing among donors. Estimated clonotype richness was generally larger for naive than for memory subsets. Incomplete sequencing was indicated by rarefaction of sorted-subset datasets, despite the large sequencing depth.

CD8 naive samples were CD45RO-negative cells positively selected for CCR7, giving a CD45RA+CCR7+ population that excluded TemRA cells. The donors were healthy, HIV-negative adults who had no recently reported acute infections or vaccinations. Every donor was a Caucasian adult residing in Nashville, Tennessee, USA. Blood was obtained by leukapheresis, after which PBMCs were separated by Ficoll-Histopaque density gradient centrifugation and cryopreserved in liquid nitrogen vapor phase. Purity and quantity of every magnetically sorted T cell population were checked by analytical flow cytometry. Genomic DNA was isolated from every sorted fraction and measured by UV absorbance on a Nanodrop 2000c. Using the deep immunoSEQ assay, TCR CDR3 regions were amplified from genomic DNA by multiplex PCR. Extracted genomic DNA from each cell subset was spread evenly across all wells of several immunoSEQ 96-well plates, with each plate serving as a replicate. Each replicate PCR for sorted subsets received about 200 ng genomic DNA, equal to around 32,000 T cell genomes. The purified libraries were quantified using a Qubit 3.0 fluorometer, sized with a Bioanalyzer 2100, and then quantified again using the KAPA Library Quantification kit. Every immunoSEQ 96-well plate was sequenced on a separate single-read 150-cycle Illumina NextSeq 550 flow cell. Regarding the original processing steps: Because only junctional sequences without quality scores were contained in the immunoSEQ output, filtering matching that applied to full-length reads could not be performed. Sequences were annotated with PyIR, a Python wrapper for IgBLAST v1.9, and V/J genes and CDR3 were assigned using IMGT germline references. Reads were filtered out if the reads had weak V/J assignments (E-value above 1e-6), no CDR3, stop codons, out-of-frame junctions, or ambiguous translated residues. A V3J clonotype was defined by an identical inferred V gene, J gene, and CDR3 amino acid sequence. The percentage overlap between two repertoires was calculated by dividing the number of shared unique clonotypes by the size of the smaller repertoire. Repertoire richness was assessed with RTK rarefaction, the Chao1 estimator, and Recon v2.1 estimates of unobserved clonotypes. OLGA was used to compute generation probabilities for all TCRbeta clonotypes that the gDNA method yielded from a handful of donors. The table comes from immuneACCESS by way of TCRdb, which keeps in-frame sequences with V and J called. Part of the clones is missing from these tables; in studies checked, under half for an unresolved V gene and the rest for unknown reasons. V, J and clone size are those of that table, while D and trimming were read from the DNA. Here the sample has roughly 2 million clones; over 85% occur a single time. About 1.1% of the sample comes from the top ten.

Turning to this clone: What antigen it recognizes has not been identified. No base qualities exist here, and no much larger clone lies one base off it.

This sequence originates from a man between 18 and 29 years old in good health. Sequenced sample: naive CD8+ T cells sorted from blood. The cell subset or site label here, explained by the study, means: CD45RA+CCR7+.

The sequence in DNA is TGTGCCACCAGCAGAGAACTAGCGCTCACCTACGAGCAGTACTTC. It translates to CATSRELALTYEQYF. The V gene is TRBV15 and the J gene is TRBJ2-7; 7 bases in the junction line up with TRBD2. CDR1 and CDR2 (LNHNV, YYDKDF) derive from the germline V gene (reference sequence). The CDR3, from cysteine to phenylalanine, totals 15 residues. This entry keeps only the CDR3 DNA: 45 bases, framed from base 1. From V the trimming removes 0 bases and from J it removes 2 bases, while the gene matches leave 4 bases of the junction unaccounted for.